The text below deals with one TCR beta chain. The sample holds other DNA sequences that translate to the same CDR3. These data are taken from a study of blood T cell repertoires in COVID-19. V lost 4 bases and J lost 2, with 12 bases in between. The CDR3 consists of 15 residues. Germline V lookup: CDR1 SGHRS, CDR2 YFSETQ. Clones were sequenced by immunoSEQ multiplex PCR, and TCRdb holds only the in-frame ones, with some missing. The sample records roughly 190,000 clones, 88% being singletons. Sequenced input: peripheral blood. The sequence came from a woman aged 40 to 50 who had recovered from COVID-19. The chain couples TRBV5-1 to TRBJ2-2; D perhaps matches TRBD1 (6 bases). In nucleotides, the CDR3 is TGCGCCAGCAGCCGCGACAGGCCAAACACCGGGGAGCTGTTTTTT. Protein product: CASSRDRPNTGELFF.